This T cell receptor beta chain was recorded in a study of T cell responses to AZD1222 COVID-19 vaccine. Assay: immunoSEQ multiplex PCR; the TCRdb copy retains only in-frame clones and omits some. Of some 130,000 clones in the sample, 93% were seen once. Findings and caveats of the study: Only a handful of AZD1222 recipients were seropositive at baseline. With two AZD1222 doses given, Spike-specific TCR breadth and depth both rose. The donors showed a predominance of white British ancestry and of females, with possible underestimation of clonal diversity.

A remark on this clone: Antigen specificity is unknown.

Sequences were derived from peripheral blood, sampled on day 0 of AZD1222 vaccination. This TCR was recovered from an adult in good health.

Here the CDR3 reads CASSVRQGAGNTIYF. In nucleotides, the CDR3 is TGTGCCAGCAGCGTCCGGCAGGGAGCTGGAAACACCATATATTTT. The gene calls are TRBV9 and TRBJ1-3; TRBD1 is a possible D gene (5 bases). In germline, CDR1 is SGDLS, CDR2 YYNGEE. V was trimmed by 2 bases and J by 2 bases, leaving 11 bases between them. This CDR3 spans 15 amino acids.